Below are 20 T cell receptor beta chains sequenced from a single sample in a study of cytomegalovirus exposure and HLA in healthy donors. The PCR had 60 Vbeta and 13 Jbeta primers. Using immunoSEQ multiplex PCR, the repertoire was profiled, and TCRdb retains in-frame clones only, with some absent. The sample has tens of thousands of clones, roughly four fifths seen once. Sequences were obtained from PBMCs. The origin of the receptors is a woman between 40 and 50 years old in good health and CMV-seronegative.

In its sample, this clone was seen once. The chain carries TRBV7-3 and TRBJ2-2, with a weak D call TRBD1 (6 bases). CDR1 is SGHTA, CDR2 FQGTGA, per germline. The CDR3 extends over 16 amino acids. V lost 5 bases to trimming and J lost 5 bases, with 18 bases between them. The CDR3 DNA reads TGTGCCAGCAGCGCCCAGGGGAGCGTTGAGACCGGGGAGCTGTTTTTT. Translating it yields CASSAQGSVETGELFF.

This clone was seen more than once but under ten times. The V call is TRBV7-6, the J call TRBJ1-1; possible D gene TRBD1, 5 bases. Trimming stripped 4 bases from V and 6 bases from J, with 12 bases between. Germline CDR1 and CDR2: SGHVS and FNYEAQ. The CDR3 is made up of 13 amino acids. Here the CDR3 DNA reads TGTGCCAGCAGCTCAGGAGACAGCGCTGAAGCTTTCTTT. This translates into CASSSGDSAEAFF.

This clone is a singleton in its sample. The V gene is TRBV2, the J gene TRBJ1-5, with D hard to call. This CDR3 comprises 16 residues. The ends were cut back, 4 bases at V and 1 base at J, with 14 bases in the middle. The germline V gene has CDR1 SNHLY and CDR2 FYNNEI. CDR3 protein: CASSGALMGSNQPQHF. The DNA of the CDR3 is TGTGCCAGCAGTGGGGCTTTGATGGGCAGCAATCAGCCCCAGCATTTT.

The J gene is TRBJ2-7, the V gene TRBV28; 7 positions match TRBD2. Germline V lookup: CDR1 MDHEN, CDR2 SYDVKM. Trimming removed 6 bases from V and 3 bases from J; junction bases left unmatched: 11. The CDR3 has 15 amino acids. This CDR3 reads CASRTGGYGDYEQYV. The CDR3 DNA is TGTGCCAGCAGAACGGGGGGTTATGGAGACTACGAGCAGTACGTC.

This clone has just a few counts. The V call is TRBV25-1, the J call TRBJ1-4; 8 bases agree with TRBD1. V shed 4 bases, J shed 0 bases, and the junction held 7 bases outside the gene matches. CDR1 MGHDK and CDR2 SYGVNS come from the germline V gene. This CDR3 has 17 amino acids. CDR3 sequence: CASSGQGSFATNEKLFF. CDR3 coding DNA: TGTGCCAGCAGTGGACAGGGGAGTTTTGCAACTAATGAAAAACTGTTTTTT. The complete variable domain, with remaining parts taken from reference TRBV25-1 and TRBJ1-4, reads EADIYQTPRYLVIGTGKKITLECSQTMGHDKMYWYQQDPGMELHLIHYSYGVNSTEKGDLSSESTVSRIRTEHFPLTLESARPSHTSQYLCASSGQGSFATNEKLFFGSGTQLSVL.

The V call is TRBV6-1, the J call TRBJ1-1; 7 bases are a match to TRBD1. The CDR3 consists of 15 residues. The germline V gene has CDR1 MNHNS and CDR2 SASEGT. V shed 5 bases, J shed 4 bases, and the junction held 10 bases outside the gene matches. CDR3 protein: CASSIYRAGGTEAFF. The CDR3 DNA reads as TGTGCCAGCAGTATATACAGGGCAGGGGGCACTGAAGCTTTCTTT.

The gene calls are TRBV28 and TRBJ1-1, with TRBD1 as a possible D gene (5 bases). This CDR3 has 14 residues. Trimming removed 2 bases from V and 2 bases from J, with 9 bases in between. CDR1 and CDR2 from the germline V gene are MDHEN and SYDVKM. The CDR3 loop is CASSLRQINTEAFF. The CDR3 DNA reads TGTGCCAGCAGTTTACGACAGATCAACACTGAAGCTTTCTTT.

J is TRBJ2-7 and V is TRBV5-6; 8 nucleotides agree with TRBD2. This CDR3 has 13 residues. The germline V gene has CDR1 SGHDT and CDR2 YYEEEE. V was clipped by 4 bases and J by 6 bases; unmatched bases: 6. This CDR3 is CASSRYGLAEQYF. CDR3 sequence (DNA): TGTGCCAGCAGCAGATATGGACTAGCCGAGCAGTACTTC.

The chain combines TRBV5-8 with TRBJ2-5, with 9 bases identical to TRBD1. This CDR3 comprises 15 residues. The germline gives CDR1 SGHTS, CDR2 YDEGEE. V was pared by 0 bases and J by 5 bases, with 5 bases of the junction left unmatched. The CDR3 loop reads CASSLGQGVRETQYF. Written as DNA, the CDR3 is TGTGCCAGCAGCTTGGGACAGGGGGTTCGGGAGACCCAGTACTTC.

This clone was counted once. The J gene is TRBJ2-3, the V gene TRBV29-1, with 10 bases lining up with TRBD2. The CDR3 has 15 amino acids. With 8 bases clipped from V and 1 base from J, the junction kept 9 bases outside the gene matches. Germline V lookup: CDR1 SQVTM, CDR2 ANQGSEA. The CDR3 sequence is CSTLSSGGGTDTQYF. In DNA, the CDR3 is TGCAGCACACTCTCTAGCGGGGGCGGCACAGATACGCAGTATTTT.

The rearrangement joins TRBV18 to TRBJ2-5; 7 nucleotides agree with TRBD1. The V gene's germline CDR1 is KGHSH and CDR2 LQKENI. The CDR3 covers 14 residues. Trimming at V came to 5 bases and at J to 4 bases, leaving 7 bases not matched to a gene. The CDR3, as DNA: TGTGCCAGCTCAAACAGGGGCGCTGGAGAGACCCAGTACTTC. Encoded protein: CASSNRGAGETQYF.

CDR3 amino acids: CASSAGVAKETQYF. As DNA, the CDR3 is TGTGCCAGCAGCGCGGGGGTAGCGAAAGAGACCCAGTACTTC. J is TRBJ2-5 and V is TRBV9, with D maybe TRBD2 (6 bases). The CDR3 is 14 residues long. Germline V gene lookup returns CDR1 SGDLS and CDR2 YYNGEE. Trimming removed 3 bases at V and 3 bases at J, with 12 bases between.

The chain links TRBV29-1 to TRBJ2-7; 8 positions agree with TRBD2. The CDR3 is 13 residues long. Looked up from germline, CDR1 is SQVTM and CDR2 is ANQGSEA. Germline trimming cut 7 bases from V and 6 bases from J; bases unmatched to any gene: 11. The CDR3 sequence: CSDRGGPGREQYV. For the CDR3, the DNA is TGCAGCGATCGGGGGGGTCCGGGGCGCGAGCAGTACGTC.

The J gene is TRBJ1-1, the V gene TRBV9; D ambiguous. The CDR3 totals 14 residues. With 1 base removed from V and 4 bases from J, the gap between germline ends came to 11 bases. CDR1 and CDR2 from the germline V gene are SGDLS and YYNGEE. CDR3 nucleotide sequence: TGTGCCAGCAGCGTATTGGCCGAAAGCACTGAAGCTTTCTTT. It translates to CASSVLAESTEAFF.

This chain connects TRBV6-5 to TRBJ1-2; 7 nucleotides agree with TRBD1. The germline gives CDR1 MNHEY, CDR2 SVGAGI. The J segment lost 7 bases and the V segment lost 0 bases, leaving 8 bases of the junction unmatched. The CDR3 has 15 residues. CDR3 nucleotide sequence: TGTGCCAGCAGTTACTCCAGGACAGGAGTGGGTGGCTACACCTTC. The encoded protein is CASSYSRTGVGGYTF.

Remarks on this clone: One junction end disagrees with the germline gene, perhaps due to a read error. This chain joins TRBV28 and TRBJ1-5; TRBD1 aligns across 8 bases. Germline CDR1 and CDR2: MDHEN and SYDVKM. CDR3 size: 11 residues. The CDR3 DNA follows: TGTGCCAGCAGTTTATTGGACAGGGCAATTTTT. Encoded protein: CASSLLDRAIF.

The chain uses TRBV28 and TRBJ2-1; TRBD2 might be the D (5 bases). The V end was cut by 1 base, the J end by 6 bases, with 13 bases between. CDR3 size: 15 residues. The germline CDR1 and CDR2 sequences are MDHEN and SYDVKM. The CDR3 nucleotides are TGTGCCAGCAGTTTATTGCGAACGGCGGGCAATGAGCAGTTCTTC. Amino acids: CASSLLRTAGNEQFF.

This clone appeared a single time. The chain recombines TRBV7-2 with TRBJ2-5, with TRBD1 matching over 9 bases. Germline lookup yields CDR1 SGHTA and CDR2 FQGNSA. The CDR3 runs 13 residues. The ends lost 5 bases at V and 4 bases at J; junction bases unmatched: 2. CDR3 sequence reads: CASSLDRGETQYF. The CDR3 DNA reads as TGTGCCAGCAGCCTGGACAGGGGAGAGACCCAGTACTTC.

This clone was counted a single time. The chain combines TRBV18 with TRBJ2-1; D is undetermined. Germline V lookup: CDR1 KGHSH, CDR2 LQKENI. The CDR3 is made up of 15 amino acids. Trimming stripped 5 bases from V and 0 bases from J, with 11 bases between. The CDR3 coding sequence is TGTGCCAGCTCAAAAAGGAGTAGCTCCTACAATGAGCAGTTCTTC. Residues: CASSKRSSSYNEQFF.

This chain connects TRBV6-6 to TRBJ1-1, with a possible D match to TRBD1 (6 bases). Trimming left V 5 bases short and J 2 bases short, with 15 bases between. The CDR3 consists of 15 residues. CDR1 MNHNY and CDR2 SVGAGI come from the germline V gene (reference sequence). CDR3 sequence: CASSLQGRGNTEAFF. The CDR3 bases are TGTGCCAGCAGTCTACAGGGCCGGGGAAACACTGAAGCTTTCTTT.